These 27 T cell receptor beta chains originate from one sample sequenced in a study of OX40 agonist ivuxolimab in advanced cancers. Using immunoSEQ multiplex PCR, the repertoire was profiled, and TCRdb retains in-frame clones only, with some absent. Of more than 30,000 clones in the sample, 86% are singletons; the top ten hold 2.4%. The sequenced sample was CD4+ or CD8+ T cells sorted from blood, obtained in a trial of the OX40 agonist ivuxolimab. These receptor sequences come from an adult with an advanced solid tumor such as melanoma, head and neck, liver or kidney cancer.

The chain carries TRBV5-1 and TRBJ2-6, with 9 bases matching TRBD1. CDR3 size: 18 residues. V shed 1 base and J 0 bases; nucleotides not matched to a gene: 5. The germline CDR1 and CDR2 sequences are SGHRS and YFSETQ. The CDR3 loop reads CASSLLGQGDSGANVLTF. The CDR3 nucleotides are TGCGCCAGCAGCTTGCTGGGACAGGGCGACTCTGGGGCCAACGTCCTGACTTTC.

The V gene is TRBV5-6, the J gene TRBJ2-3; D remains unclear. The V end was cut by 2 bases, the J end by 0 bases, with 10 bases between. Germline V CDR1 and CDR2: SGHDT, YYEEEE. The CDR3 has 15 residues. CDR3 in amino acids: CASSFLLASTDTQYF. In DNA form, the CDR3 reads TGTGCCAGCAGCTTTCTCCTTGCTAGCACAGATACGCAGTATTTT.

This chain joins TRBV6-4 and TRBJ1-2; D might be TRBD1 (6 bases). Trimming removed 0 bases from V and 8 bases from J, with 19 bases in between. Germline assignment: CDR1 MRHNA and CDR2 SNTAGT. The CDR3 covers 16 residues. Written as DNA, the CDR3 is TGTGCCAGCAGTGACTCGGGACAAGGAAGATCTCGAGGCTACACCTTC. Residues: CASSDSGQGRSRGYTF.

This clone was counted between two and nine times. The chain links TRBV2 to TRBJ1-4; D is unresolved. V dropped 4 bases and J dropped 3 bases, with 18 bases sitting between them. This CDR3 is 17 amino acids long. CDR1 SNHLY and CDR2 FYNNEI come from the germline V gene. The CDR3 sequence: CASSADLPGDSNEKLFF. The CDR3 nucleotides read TGTGCCAGCAGTGCCGACCTCCCAGGCGACTCTAATGAAAAACTGTTTTTT.

The chain combines TRBV4-2 with TRBJ1-4, with D hard to call. Trimming took 1 base from V and 4 from J, leaving 10 bases between them. Germline V gene data show CDR1 as LGHNA and CDR2 as YNFKEQ. CDR3 length: 15 residues. The CDR3 here is CASSQVAGLNEKLFF. CDR3 sequence (DNA): TGTGCCAGCAGCCAAGTGGCGGGCCTTAATGAAAAACTGTTTTTT.

The chain uses TRBV4-2 and TRBJ2-3, with TRBD2 matching 7 bases. Germline V gene data show CDR1 as LGHNA and CDR2 as YNFKEQ. The trim removed 1 base at V and 4 bases at J, leaving 8 bases unmatched. CDR3 length: 16 amino acids. The CDR3 loop reads CASSQAQAGNADTQYF. The CDR3, as DNA: TGTGCCAGCAGCCAAGCTCAAGCGGGGAATGCAGATACGCAGTATTTT.

The chain couples TRBV5-1 to TRBJ1-6; 10 bases agree with TRBD1. V gave up 4 bases and J gave up 9 bases; unmatched junction bases: 16. CDR1 SGHRS and CDR2 YFSETQ come from the germline V gene. The CDR3 extends over 18 amino acids. The DNA for the CDR3 is TGCGCCAGCAGCCTCAAGGACAGGGGGACGGTTAAAGGTTCACCCCTCCACTTT. Protein product: CASSLKDRGTVKGSPLHF.

This chain joins TRBV29-1 and TRBJ2-7; 8 bases fit TRBD1. Germline trimming cut 2 bases from V and 9 bases from J; bases unmatched to any gene: 9. The CDR3 is 13 amino acids. Germline assignment: CDR1 SQVTM and CDR2 ANQGSEA. The CDR3: CSVESDRGLGQYF. The CDR3 DNA reads as TGCAGCGTTGAAAGTGACAGGGGTCTTGGGCAGTACTTC.

V and J are TRBV5-1 and TRBJ2-5; D is uncertain. Per germline, CDR1 SGHRS and CDR2 YFSETQ. Trimming removed 0 bases at V and 0 bases at J, with 6 bases between. This CDR3 contains 14 residues. CDR3 nucleotide sequence: TGCGCCAGCAGCTTGGCAGCGTACCAAGAGACCCAGTACTTC. Amino acids: CASSLAAYQETQYF.

CDR3 coding DNA: TGTGCCAGCAGCCCAGTCCCCCAGGCCTTTGCCAAAAACATTCAGTACTTC. Protein product: CASSPVPQAFAKNIQYF. V usage is TRBV7-9 and J usage is TRBJ2-4; D is unresolved. CDR1 and CDR2 from the germline V gene are SEHNR and FQNEAQ (reference sequence). Trimming stripped 5 bases from V and 1 base from J, with 18 bases between. The CDR3 length is 17 residues. Full variable domain (rest looked up from reference TRBV7-9 and TRBJ2-4): DTGVSQNPRHKITKRGQNVTFRCDPISEHNRLYWYRQTLGQGPEFLTYFQNEAQLEKSRLLSDRFSAERPKGSFSTLEIQRTEQGDSAMYLCASSPVPQAFAKNIQYFGAGTRLSVL.

The rearrangement joins TRBV18 to TRBJ2-2; 7 nucleotides agree with TRBD1. The CDR3 extends over 17 amino acids. Germline trimming cut 2 bases from V and 4 bases from J; bases unmatched to any gene: 10. Germline CDR1 is KGHSH and CDR2 is LQKENI. CDR3 nucleotide sequence: TGTGCCAGCTCACCAATAATAAGGGGGCGATCCACCGGGGAGCTGTTTTTT. It codes for CASSPIIRGRSTGELFF.

V gene TRBV5-6 combines with J gene TRBJ2-3; D might be TRBD2 (5 bases). The CDR3 is 17 residues long. Deletions cut 1 base from V and 0 bases from J, with 15 bases between. Germline CDR1 is SGHDT and CDR2 is YYEEEE. The CDR3: CASSLKGWGASTDTQYF. The CDR3 coding sequence is TGTGCCAGCAGCTTGAAAGGGTGGGGAGCCAGCACAGATACGCAGTATTTT.

The chain employs TRBV7-9 and TRBJ2-2, with TRBD2 as a possible D gene (6 bases). The CDR3 is 16 amino acids. V lost 2 bases and J 3 bases, leaving 13 bases between the germline ends. The germline V gene encodes CDR1 SEHNR and CDR2 FQNEAQ (reference sequence). CDR3 in DNA: TGTGCCAGCAGCTTATTCGGCGGGGTCGACACCGGGGAGCTGTTTTTT. Translating it yields CASSLFGGVDTGELFF.

The J gene is TRBJ2-4, the V gene TRBV2; tentative D call: TRBD1 (6 bases). The CDR3 runs to 14 residues. Trimming left V 6 bases short and J 4 bases short, with 13 bases between. Germline V lookup: CDR1 SNHLY, CDR2 FYNNEI. The CDR3 reads CASSGRDTKNIQYF. The CDR3, as DNA: TGTGCCAGCAGCGGACGGGACACTAAAAACATTCAGTACTTC.

This chain links TRBV5-4 with TRBJ1-2; no clear D. Germline V gene data show CDR1 as SGHNT and CDR2 as YYREEE (reference sequence). This CDR3 is 12 amino acids long. Trimming took off 3 bases at V and 2 bases at J, with 5 bases between the two ends. This CDR3 reads CASSSTNYGYTF. The CDR3 nucleotides are TGTGCCAGCAGCTCGACCAACTATGGCTACACCTTC.

This clone was seen once. The chain combines TRBV5-1 with TRBJ2-3; possibly TRBD1 or TRBD2 for D (5 bases each). The CDR3 sequence is 14 residues long. Trimming removed 4 bases at V and 1 base at J, with 10 bases between. Germline V gene data show CDR1 as SGHRS and CDR2 as YFSETQ. The CDR3 nucleotides are TGCGCCAGCAGCCCCCTGGGGGGCACAGATACGCAGTATTTT. Translation gives CASSPLGGTDTQYF.

The chain employs TRBV6-5 and TRBJ2-3; possibly TRBD1 or TRBD2 for D (5 bases each). This CDR3 has 12 amino acids. V dropped 5 bases and J dropped 5 bases, with 8 bases sitting between them. Germline CDR1 reads MNHEY; CDR2 reads SVGAGI. The CDR3 sequence is CASSGGGDTQYF. CDR3 nucleotides: TGTGCCAGCAGTGGGGGTGGAGATACGCAGTATTTT.

This clone has only one observation. The chain recombines TRBV5-1 with TRBJ2-5; tentatively, D is TRBD1 or TRBD2 (5 bases each). CDR3 length: 15 amino acids. V was shortened by 7 bases and J by 1 base, with 17 bases between the two germline ends. Per the germline V gene, CDR1 is SGHRS and CDR2 is YFSETQ. The DNA of the CDR3 is TGCGCCAGCGGCCGGGACCTCGAGCCCCAAGAGACCCAGTACTTC. This sequence encodes CASGRDLEPQETQYF. Combining the CDR3 with reference TRBV5-1 and TRBJ2-5 gives the whole variable domain KAGVTQTPRYLIKTRGQQVTLSCSPISGHRSVSWYQQTPGQGLQFLFEYFSETQRNKGNFPGRFSGRQFSNSRSEMNVSTLELGDSALYLCASGRDLEPQETQYFGPGTRLLVL.

The CDR3 protein is CASSSTGAGTEAFF. CDR3 DNA: TGTGCCAGCAGCAGTACAGGAGCGGGCACTGAAGCTTTCTTT. V gene TRBV7-2 combines with J gene TRBJ1-1; weak D call: TRBD1 (5 bases). CDR3 length equals 14 residues. In germline, CDR1 is SGHTA, CDR2 FQGNSA. The V end was cut by 5 bases, the J end by 4 bases, with 14 bases between.

This rearrangement joins TRBV5-1 to TRBJ1-1; D unclear. V shed 0 bases and J shed 7 bases, with 10 bases lying between them. The CDR3 runs 13 residues. In germline, CDR1 is SGHRS, CDR2 YFSETQ. The CDR3 loop is CASSLGVISEAFF. The CDR3 DNA is TGCGCCAGCAGCTTGGGAGTCATAAGTGAAGCTTTCTTT.

The V gene is TRBV18, the J gene TRBJ1-2; 8 positions match TRBD1. The CDR3 runs 15 residues. Per germline, CDR1 KGHSH and CDR2 LQKENI. V shed 6 bases, J shed 4 bases, and the junction held 10 bases outside the gene matches. The CDR3, as DNA: TGTGCCAGCTCCCTGGCGGGGCAGGGGGCCTATGGCTACACCTTC. Its translation: CASSLAGQGAYGYTF.

The chain joins TRBV27 to TRBJ2-2; 7 nucleotides agree with TRBD2. CDR3 length: 16 residues. The V gene's germline CDR1 is MNHEY and CDR2 SMNVEV (reference sequence). V shed 6 bases, J shed 5 bases, and the junction held 12 bases outside the gene matches. The CDR3 DNA reads as TGTGCCAGCAGGAACTTAAAGCGGGGAGTTACCGGGGAGCTGTTTTTT. This codes for CASRNLKRGVTGELFF.

V usage is TRBV4-2 and J usage is TRBJ1-2, with 10 bases matching TRBD1. The CDR3 consists of 15 residues. The germline V gene has CDR1 LGHNA and CDR2 YNFKEQ. V gave up 4 bases and J gave up 6 bases; unmatched junction bases: 8. As DNA, the CDR3 is TGTGCCAGCAGCCCGAGGGGGACAGGGGTTCATGGCTACACCTTC. Translated, it gives CASSPRGTGVHGYTF.

This clone was detected only once. CDR3 nucleotide sequence: TGTGCCAGCAGTTCGTGGACCTCTGGAAACACCATATATTTT. Its translation: CASSSWTSGNTIYF. The rearrangement uses TRBV25-1 and TRBJ1-3; the D is unclear. Trimming took 5 bases from V and 0 from J, leaving 8 bases between them. The CDR3 is made up of 14 amino acids. Germline V CDR1 and CDR2: MGHDK, SYGVNS.

V usage is TRBV5-1 and J usage is TRBJ1-6; 10 nucleotides align to TRBD1. This CDR3 contains 14 residues. Germline V gene lookup returns CDR1 SGHRS and CDR2 YFSETQ. J gave up 8 bases and V 4 bases, and 3 bases lay outside the gene matches. The CDR3 is CASSQGTGDSPLHF. CDR3 in DNA: TGCGCCAGCAGCCAGGGGACAGGGGATTCACCCCTCCACTTT.

This chain joins TRBV7-9 and TRBJ1-5, with 7 bases that match TRBD1. Germline CDR1 SEHNR, CDR2 FQNEAQ (reference sequence). V trimming: 5 bases; J trimming: 2 bases; junction bases outside the gene matches: 3. The CDR3 has 14 residues. The CDR3 DNA follows: TGTGCCAGCAGCCAGGGGGGCGGCAATCAGCCCCAGCATTTT. Protein product: CASSQGGGNQPQHF.

This clone was found once. The rearrangement links TRBV7-2 to TRBJ1-2; D unclear. CDR1 and CDR2 from the germline V gene are SGHTA and FQGNSA. CDR3 length equals 13 residues. Trimming cost V 5 bases and J 8 bases, with 15 bases left between them. For the CDR3, the DNA is TGTGCCAGCAGCGGAGGGAAGGTAGGAGGCTACACCTTC. Protein: CASSGGKVGGYTF.